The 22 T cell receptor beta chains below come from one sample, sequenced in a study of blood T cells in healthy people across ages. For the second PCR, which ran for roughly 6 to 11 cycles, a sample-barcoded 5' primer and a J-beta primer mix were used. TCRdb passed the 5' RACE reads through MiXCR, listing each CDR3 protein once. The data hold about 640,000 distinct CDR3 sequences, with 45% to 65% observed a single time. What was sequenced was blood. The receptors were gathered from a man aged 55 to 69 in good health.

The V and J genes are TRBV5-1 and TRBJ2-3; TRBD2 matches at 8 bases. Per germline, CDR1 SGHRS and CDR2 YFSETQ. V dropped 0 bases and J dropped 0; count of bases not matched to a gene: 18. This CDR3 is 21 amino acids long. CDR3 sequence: CASSLGVARGWSGGSTDTQYF. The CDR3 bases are TGCGCCAGCAGCTTGGGAGTAGCTCGCGGGTGGAGCGGGGGTAGCACAGATACGCAGTATTTT. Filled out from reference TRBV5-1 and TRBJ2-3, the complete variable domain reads KAGVTQTPRYLIKTRGQQVTLSCSPISGHRSVSWYQQTPGQGLQFLFEYFSETQRNKGNFPGRFSGRQFSNSRSEMNVSTLELGDSALYLCASSLGVARGWSGGSTDTQYFGPGTRLTVL.

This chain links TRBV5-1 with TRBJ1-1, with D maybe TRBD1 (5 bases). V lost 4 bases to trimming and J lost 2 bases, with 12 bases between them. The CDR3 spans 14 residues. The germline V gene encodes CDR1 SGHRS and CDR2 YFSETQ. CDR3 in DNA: TGCGCCAGCAGCATTCAGACAGACAACACTGAAGCTTTCTTT. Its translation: CASSIQTDNTEAFF.

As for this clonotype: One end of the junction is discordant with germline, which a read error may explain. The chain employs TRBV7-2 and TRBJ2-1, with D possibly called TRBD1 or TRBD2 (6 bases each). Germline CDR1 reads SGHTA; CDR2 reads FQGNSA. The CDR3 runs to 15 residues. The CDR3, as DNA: TGTGCCAGCAGTTTAGTGAGGGGGGATTACAATGAGCAGTTCTTC. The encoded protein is CASSLVRGDYNEQFF.

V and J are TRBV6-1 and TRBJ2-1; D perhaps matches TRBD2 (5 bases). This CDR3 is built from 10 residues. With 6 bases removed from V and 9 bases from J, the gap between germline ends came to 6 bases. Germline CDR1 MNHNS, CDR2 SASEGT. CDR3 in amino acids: CASRRVEQFF. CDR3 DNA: TGTGCCAGCAGGAGGGTTGAGCAGTTCTTC.

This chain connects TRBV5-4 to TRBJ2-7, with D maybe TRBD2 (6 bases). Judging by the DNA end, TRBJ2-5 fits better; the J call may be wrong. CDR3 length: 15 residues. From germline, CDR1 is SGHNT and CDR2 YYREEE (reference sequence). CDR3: CASSLAGRAGETQYF. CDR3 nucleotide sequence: TGTGCCAGCAGCTTAGCGGGCCGGGCAGGCGAGACCCAGTACTTC.

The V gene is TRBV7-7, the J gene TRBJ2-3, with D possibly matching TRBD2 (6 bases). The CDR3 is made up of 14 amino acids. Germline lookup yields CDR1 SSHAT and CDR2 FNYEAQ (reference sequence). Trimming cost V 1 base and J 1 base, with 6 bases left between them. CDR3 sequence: CASSLGEGTDTQYF. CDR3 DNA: TGTGCCAGCAGCTTAGGGGAGGGCACAGATACGCAGTATTTT.

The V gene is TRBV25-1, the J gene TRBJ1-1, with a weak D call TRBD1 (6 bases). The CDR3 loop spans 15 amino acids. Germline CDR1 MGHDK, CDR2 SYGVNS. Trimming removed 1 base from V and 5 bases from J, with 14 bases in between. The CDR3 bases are TGTGCCAGCAGTGAATCGGGGGGGGCGCGGACTGAAGCTTTCTTT. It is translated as CASSESGGARTEAFF.

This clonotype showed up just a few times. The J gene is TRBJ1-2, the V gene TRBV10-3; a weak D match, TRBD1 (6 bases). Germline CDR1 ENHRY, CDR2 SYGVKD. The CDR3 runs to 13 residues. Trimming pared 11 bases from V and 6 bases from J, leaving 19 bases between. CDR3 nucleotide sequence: TGTGCCTCCAGGGACACCTCCGTTGATGGCTACACCTTC. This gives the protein CASRDTSVDGYTF.

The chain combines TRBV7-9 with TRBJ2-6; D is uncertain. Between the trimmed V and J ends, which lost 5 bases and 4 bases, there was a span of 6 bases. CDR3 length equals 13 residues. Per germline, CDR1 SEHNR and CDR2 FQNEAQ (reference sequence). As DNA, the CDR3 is TGTGCCAGCAGCCCCTGGGGGGCCAACGTCCTGACTTTC. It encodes CASSPWGANVLTF.

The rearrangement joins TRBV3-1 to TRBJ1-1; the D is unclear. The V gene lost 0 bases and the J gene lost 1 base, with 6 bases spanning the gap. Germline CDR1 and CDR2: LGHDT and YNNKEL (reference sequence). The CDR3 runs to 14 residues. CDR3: CASSQELWNTEAFF. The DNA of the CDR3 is TGTGCCAGCAGCCAAGAGCTCTGGAACACTGAAGCTTTCTTT.

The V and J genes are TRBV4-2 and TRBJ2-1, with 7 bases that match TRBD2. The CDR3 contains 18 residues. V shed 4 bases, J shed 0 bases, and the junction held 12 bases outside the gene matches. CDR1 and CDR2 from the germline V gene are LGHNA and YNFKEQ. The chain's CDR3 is CASSPPSLRGSSYNEQFF. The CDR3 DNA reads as TGTGCCAGCAGCCCCCCCAGTTTGCGGGGGAGCTCCTACAATGAGCAGTTCTTC.

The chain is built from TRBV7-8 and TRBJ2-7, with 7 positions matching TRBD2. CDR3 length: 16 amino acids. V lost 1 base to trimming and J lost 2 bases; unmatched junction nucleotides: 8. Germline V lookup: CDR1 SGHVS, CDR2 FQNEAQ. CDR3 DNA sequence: TGTGCCAGCAGCTTAGTACCGAGTGGGAGGGCCTACGAGCAGTACTTC. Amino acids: CASSLVPSGRAYEQYF.

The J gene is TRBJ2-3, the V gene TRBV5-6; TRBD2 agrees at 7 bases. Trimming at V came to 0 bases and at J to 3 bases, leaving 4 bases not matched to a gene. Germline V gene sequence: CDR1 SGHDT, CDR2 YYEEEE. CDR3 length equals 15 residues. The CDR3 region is CASSLGEGWTDTQYF. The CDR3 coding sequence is TGTGCCAGCAGCTTGGGGGAGGGGTGGACAGATACGCAGTATTTT.

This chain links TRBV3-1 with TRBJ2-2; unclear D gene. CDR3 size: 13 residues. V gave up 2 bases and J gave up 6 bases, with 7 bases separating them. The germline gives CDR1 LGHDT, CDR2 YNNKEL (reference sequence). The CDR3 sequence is CASSQLVSGELFF. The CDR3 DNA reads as TGTGCCAGCAGCCAATTAGTATCCGGGGAGCTGTTTTTT.

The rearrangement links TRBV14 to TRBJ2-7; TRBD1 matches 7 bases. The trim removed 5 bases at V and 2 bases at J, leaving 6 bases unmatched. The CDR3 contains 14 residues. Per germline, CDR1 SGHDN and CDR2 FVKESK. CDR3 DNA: TGTGCCAGCAGCGAGGGGGACAGCCCCTACGAGCAGTACTTC. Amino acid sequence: CASSEGDSPYEQYF.

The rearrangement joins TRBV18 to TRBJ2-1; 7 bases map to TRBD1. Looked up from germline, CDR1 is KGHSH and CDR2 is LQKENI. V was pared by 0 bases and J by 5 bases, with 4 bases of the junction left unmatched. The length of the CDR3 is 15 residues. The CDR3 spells CASSPPGQNNNEQFF. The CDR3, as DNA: TGTGCCAGCTCACCACCGGGACAGAATAACAATGAGCAGTTCTTC.

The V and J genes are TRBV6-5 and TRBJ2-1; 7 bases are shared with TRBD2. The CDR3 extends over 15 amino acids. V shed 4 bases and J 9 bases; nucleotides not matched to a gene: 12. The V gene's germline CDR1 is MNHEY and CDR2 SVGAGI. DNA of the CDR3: TGTGCCAGCAGTTTGGGATGGGGGGGGGTCAGTGAGCAGTTCTTC. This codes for CASSLGWGGVSEQFF.

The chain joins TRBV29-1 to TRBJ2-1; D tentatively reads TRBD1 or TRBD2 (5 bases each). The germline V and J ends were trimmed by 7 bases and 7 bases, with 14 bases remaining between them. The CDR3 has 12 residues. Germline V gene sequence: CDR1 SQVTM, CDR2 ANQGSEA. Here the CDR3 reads CSAPGWGNEQFF. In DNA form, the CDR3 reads TGCAGCGCCCCGGGGTGGGGGAATGAGCAGTTCTTC.

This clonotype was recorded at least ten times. In DNA, the CDR3 is TGCGCCAGCAGCTTGGGACAGTACAATGAGCAGTTCTTC. This encodes CASSLGQYNEQFF. This chain joins TRBV5-1 and TRBJ2-1, with a weak D call TRBD1 (5 bases). The CDR3 covers 13 residues. The V end was cut by 0 bases, the J end by 4 bases, with 5 bases between. Germline loops: CDR1 SGHRS, CDR2 YFSETQ. Together with reference TRBV5-1 and TRBJ2-1, the CDR3 gives the full variable domain: KAGVTQTPRYLIKTRGQQVTLSCSPISGHRSVSWYQQTPGQGLQFLFEYFSETQRNKGNFPGRFSGRQFSNSRSEMNVSTLELGDSALYLCASSLGQYNEQFFGPGTRLTVL.

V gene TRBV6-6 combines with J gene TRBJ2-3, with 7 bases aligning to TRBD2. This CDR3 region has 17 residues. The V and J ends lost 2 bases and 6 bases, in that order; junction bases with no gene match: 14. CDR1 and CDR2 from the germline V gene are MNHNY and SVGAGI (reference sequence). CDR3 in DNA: TGTGCCAGCAGTTACCTCCTAGCGGAAGAGACCTCGGATACGCAGTATTTT. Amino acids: CASSYLLAEETSDTQYF.

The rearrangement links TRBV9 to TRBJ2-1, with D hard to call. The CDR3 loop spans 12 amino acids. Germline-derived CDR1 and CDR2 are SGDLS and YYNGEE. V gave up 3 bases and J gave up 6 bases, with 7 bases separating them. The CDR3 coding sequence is TGTGCCAGCAGCGCCTCCGGCAATGAGCAGTTCTTC. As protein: CASSASGNEQFF.

The CDR3 reads CASSSRNYNSPLHF. The CDR3 bases are TGTGCCAGCAGTTCCCGGAATTATAATTCACCCCTCCACTTT. This chain uses TRBV27 with TRBJ1-6; no definite D call. The germline V gene has CDR1 MNHEY and CDR2 SMNVEV (reference sequence). The germline V and J ends were trimmed by 4 bases and 4 bases, with 8 bases remaining between them. The length of the CDR3 is 14 residues.